This TCR beta chain appears in the sequencing data of a study of blood T cell repertoires in COVID-19. The assay was immunoSEQ multiplex PCR, and TCRdb's table has in-frame clones only and misses some. The sample consists of over 50,000 clones, over 70% of them appearing once. V gave up 3 bases and J gave up 0 bases; unmatched junction bases: 1. This CDR3 comprises 15 residues. Germline CDR1 and CDR2: SGHRS and YFSETQ. The V and J genes are TRBV5-1 and TRBJ2-2; 8 nucleotides line up with TRBD1. The sequencing sample was made of peripheral blood. The TCR originated in a human donor with active or convalescent COVID-19. The donor label of this sample is uncertain. CDR3 sequence reads: CASSWDRTNTGELFF. The CDR3 bases are TGCGCCAGCAGCTGGGACAGGACGAACACCGGGGAGCTGTTTTTT.